Listed below are T cell receptor beta chains from one sample, sequenced in a study of blood T cell repertoires in COVID-19. This table comes from immunoSEQ multiplex PCR, and its TCRdb copy is limited to in-frame clones, with some not included. The sample holds a few hundred thousand clones, roughly 85% seen once. Sequenced material: peripheral blood. These receptors all come from a human donor in a cohort sampled during active COVID-19. Each CDR3 is given with its conserved first and last residue. The D gene is left open where the match is weak. Expanded clones are given a class, and other clones once, few, many or no size at all.

>TRBV14|18|.|TRBD1|TRBJ2-2
TGTGCCAGCAGCCAAGAGTGGGGGAGACAGGGGTACACCGGGGAGCTGTTTTTT
CASSQEWGRQGYTGELFF
>TRBV27|14|once|.|TRBJ2-1
TGTGCCAGCAGTTTAGAGGGTTCCTACAATGAGCAGTTCTTC
CASSLEGSYNEQFF
>TRBV5-4|15|.|TRBD1|TRBJ2-3
TGTGCCAGCAGTATACAGGGGGCTATCACAGATACGCAGTATTTT
CASSIQGAITDTQYF
>TRBV30|13|.|TRBD1|TRBJ1-4
TGTGCCTGGAGTGTACAGCCCCGACAGGGGCTCTTTTTT
CAWSVQPRQGLFF
>TRBV5-1|13|.|.|TRBJ2-2
TGCGCCAGCAGCTTGGTACAGAACGGGGAGCTGTTTTTT
CASSLVQNGELFF
>TRBV28|13|.|.|TRBJ1-1
TGTGCCACTACCTCCCCCGGGGGGATTGAAGCTTTCTTT
CATTSPGGIEAFF
>TRBV9|16|.|TRBD1|TRBJ1-6
TGTGCCAGCCGCGGACAGGAGAGCTCCTATAATTCACCCCTCCACTTT
CASRGQESSYNSPLHF
>TRBV2|13|.|.|TRBJ1-6
TGTGCCAGCAGTGTCCGGGAGGATTCACCCCTCCACTTT
CASSVREDSPLHF
>TRBV5-1|14|.|.|TRBJ2-7
TGCGCCAGCAGTCTCCGGGACACTTCCTACGAGCAGTACTTC
CASSLRDTSYEQYF
>TRBV30|16|.|.|TRBJ1-3
TGTGCCTGGAGTCCATATAGAACGGGCTCTGGAAACACCATATATTTT
CAWSPYRTGSGNTIYF
>TRBV6-5|13|once|.|TRBJ1-4
TGTGCCAGCGGAACCACCGAGGGGGTAAAACTGTTTTTT
CASGTTEGVKLFF
>TRBV9|14|.|TRBD1|TRBJ1-4
TGTGCCAGCAGCGAGGACAGGGGCTCGGAAAAACTGTTTTTT
CASSEDRGSEKLFF
>TRBV15|17|.|.|TRBJ1-1
TGTGCCACCAGCAGAGGGGGCAAGGCATCGGTCCACGCTGAAGCTTTCTTT
CATSRGGKASVHAEAFF
>TRBV7-3|13|.|.|TRBJ1-1
TGTGCCAGCAGCGGCGGGGGCCACACTGAAGCTTTCTTT
CASSGGGHTEAFF
>TRBV3-1/TRBV3-2|15|.|TRBD1|TRBJ2-5
TGTGCCAGCGGAAAGGACAGGGGGCGGCAAGAGACCCAGTACTTC
CASGKDRGRQETQYF
>TRBV18|13|.|.|TRBJ1-5
TGTGCCAGCTCACCGACAGCGGGTCAGCCCCAGCATTTT
CASSPTAGQPQHF
>TRBV9|15|many|TRBD2|TRBJ2-1
TGTGCCAGCAGTAACGGGGGGGACGCCTACAATGAGCAGTTCTTC
CASSNGGDAYNEQFF
>TRBV14|17|.|TRBD1|TRBJ1-4
TGTGCCAGCAGCCGACAGGGGTTGGACGCAACTAATGAAAAACTGTTTTTT
CASSRQGLDATNEKLFF
>TRBV2|13|.|.|TRBJ2-6
TGTGCCACTAGACAGTCGTGGGCCAACGTCCTGACTTTC
CATRQSWANVLTF
>TRBV9|13|.|TRBD2|TRBJ2-2
TGTGCCAGCAGCGGCGGGGGATGGGGGGAGCTGTTTTTT
CASSGGGWGELFF
>TRBV7-9|12|.|.|TRBJ1-2
TGTGCCAGCAGCCCGGAGGGAGGGGGCTACACCTTC
CASSPEGGGYTF
>TRBV2|15|many|.|TRBJ1-2
TGTGCCAGCAGTGATCCCAGGAACCTATACTATGGCTACACCTTC
CASSDPRNLYYGYTF
>TRBV5-1|14|once|TRBD1|TRBJ1-4
TGCGCCAGCAGCTTCAGGACAGGGAATGAAAAACTGTTTTTT
CASSFRTGNEKLFF
>TRBV4-1|12|.|TRBD1|TRBJ1-5
TGCGCCAGCAGCCACAGGGGGCAGCCCCAGCATTTT
CASSHRGQPQHF
>TRBV20-1|9|.|.|TRBJ1-5
TGCAGTGCCGGGTCGCCCCAGCATTTT
CSAGSPQHF
>TRBV19|14|.|.|TRBJ2-2
TGTGCCAGTAGTATCAGGGTAAACACCGGGGAGCTGTTTTTT
CASSIRVNTGELFF
>TRBV23-1|17|.|.|TRBJ1-5
TGCGCCAGCAGTCAACCCCCACAGTTGGTGGATAATCAGCCCCAGCATTTT
CASSQPPQLVDNQPQHF
>TRBV6-1|16|.|.|TRBJ1-2
TGTGCCAGCAGTGTTTACAGGGTTAATCGGCACTATGGCTACACCTTC
CASSVYRVNRHYGYTF